One sample yielded the 14 T cell receptor beta chains listed below, sequenced in a study of T cells in Graves' hyperthyroidism and ophthalmopathy. TCR beta CDR3 regions were amplified from RNA transcripts. TCR CDR3 underwent first-round RT-PCR with the HTBI primer set. MiXCR, applied by TCRdb to the multiplex PCR reads, yields one record per CDR3 protein. Of around 540,000 distinct CDR3 sequences in the sample, 46% were seen once. The sequenced sample was peripheral blood or thyroid tissue (not recorded which). The receptors here all came from a woman younger than 30 with Graves' hyperthyroidism.

The chain carries TRBV5-4 and TRBJ2-5; 7 nucleotides line up with TRBD1. This CDR3 spans 17 amino acids. Trimming at V came to 1 base and at J to 0 bases, leaving 9 bases not matched to a gene. The germline gives CDR1 SGHNT, CDR2 YYREEE (reference sequence). The CDR3 is CASSLSWAGGHQETQYF. The CDR3 nucleotides read TGTGCCAGCAGCTTGAGCTGGGCAGGGGGACACCAAGAGACCCAGTACTTC.

This clonotype was detected only a few times. The chain's CDR3 is CASNSAAYEQYF. CDR3 coding DNA: TGTGCCAGCAACTCAGCAGCCTACGAGCAGTACTTC. The chain has TRBV2 and TRBJ2-7; no clear D. V was cut by 7 bases and J by 2 bases, with 9 bases left in between. Per germline, CDR1 SNHLY and CDR2 FYNNEI. The CDR3 is 12 amino acids.

The CDR3 DNA follows: TGCAGTGCTAGAGAGAAGGGAAGGGGAAGGGACACCGGGGAGCTGTTTTTT. It yields the protein CSAREKGRGRDTGELFF. V usage is TRBV20-1 and J usage is TRBJ2-2, with D perhaps TRBD1 (5 bases). This CDR3 has 17 residues. Looked up from germline, CDR1 is DFQATT and CDR2 is SNEGSKA (reference sequence). Between the trimmed V and J ends, which lost 0 bases and 3 bases, there was a span of 17 bases.

This chain connects TRBV2 to TRBJ1-4, with D possibly matching TRBD1 (5 bases). CDR3 length: 14 residues. V gave up 5 bases and J gave up 4 bases, with 11 bases separating them. Per germline, CDR1 SNHLY and CDR2 FYNNEI. In DNA form, the CDR3 reads TGTGCCAGCAGTTTTTCGGGGCATAATGAAAAACTGTTTTTT. It is translated as CASSFSGHNEKLFF.

This chain links TRBV29-1 with TRBJ1-5; D possibly corresponds to TRBD1 (6 bases). The V and J ends lost 7 bases and 7 bases respectively, with 14 bases between them. The V gene's germline CDR1 is SQVTM and CDR2 ANQGSEA. There are 12 residues in the CDR3. The CDR3 spells CSAKQGWQPQHF. CDR3 nucleotides: TGCAGCGCTAAACAGGGCTGGCAGCCCCAGCATTTT.

V usage is TRBV15 and J usage is TRBJ1-2; TRBD1 agrees at 8 bases. CDR1 LNHNV and CDR2 YYDKDF come from the germline V gene (reference sequence). There are 13 residues in the CDR3. V gave up 5 bases and J gave up 13 bases; unmatched junction bases: 12. The CDR3 nucleotides are TGTGCCACCAGCGGAATAGGACAGGGCGTTTCCACCTTC. As protein: CATSGIGQGVSTF.

This clonotype was picked up many times. The chain combines TRBV7-9 with TRBJ2-7; D remains unclear. The germline V gene has CDR1 SEHNR and CDR2 FQNEAQ (reference sequence). This CDR3 region has 13 residues. V was trimmed by 3 bases and J by 6 bases, leaving 12 bases between them. The CDR3 sequence is CASSFRSLSEQYF. The DNA of the CDR3 is TGTGCCAGCAGCTTCCGATCCCTCTCCGAGCAGTACTTC.

Many counts were recorded for this clonotype. J is TRBJ2-7 and V is TRBV7-2, with unresolved D. The ends were cut back, 3 bases at V and 3 bases at J, with 9 bases in the middle. Germline V gene sequence: CDR1 SGHTA, CDR2 FQGNSA. This CDR3 has 13 amino acids. The CDR3 coding sequence is TGTGCCAGCAGCTTTGCGGAACACTACGAGCAGTACTTC. Its translation is CASSFAEHYEQYF.

Ten or more counts support this clonotype. The V and J genes are TRBV25-1 and TRBJ2-7; tentative D call: TRBD2 (5 bases). Trimming stripped 3 bases from V and 7 bases from J, with 10 bases between. The CDR3 is 12 residues long. The germline V gene encodes CDR1 MGHDK and CDR2 SYGVNS. In DNA, the CDR3 is TGTGCCAGCAGTGACGGGGTTGGGGAGCAGTACTTC. It specifies CASSDGVGEQYF.

The chain has TRBV5-1 and TRBJ1-6, with 7 bases lining up with TRBD1. Unmatched junction bases numbered 10, after V lost 4 bases and J lost 9 bases. The CDR3 is 15 residues long. Germline CDR1 reads SGHRS; CDR2 reads YFSETQ. The CDR3 sequence is CASSPNREGASPLHF. The DNA of the CDR3 is TGCGCCAGCAGCCCTAACCGAGAGGGGGCTTCACCCCTCCACTTT.

The chain employs TRBV11-2 and TRBJ1-2; no clear D gene. CDR3 length: 18 residues. CDR1 and CDR2 from the germline V gene are SGHAT and FQNNGV. Trimming cost V 4 bases and J 2 bases, with 23 bases left between them. This CDR3 is CASSSQKSTRGINYGYTF. CDR3 sequence (DNA): TGTGCCAGCAGCTCACAGAAAAGTACACGGGGTATCAACTATGGCTACACCTTC.

The gene calls are TRBV24-1 and TRBJ2-2; D unclear. This CDR3 has 11 residues. Germline-derived CDR1 and CDR2 are KGHDR and SFDVKD. V was shortened by 11 bases and J by 6 bases, with 9 bases between the two germline ends. CDR3 sequence reads: CASSWAGELFF. CDR3 in DNA: TGTGCCAGCAGCTGGGCCGGGGAGCTGTTTTTT.

The genes are TRBV29-1 and TRBJ2-5; 10 bases match TRBD1. The length of the CDR3 is 17 residues. Looked up from germline, CDR1 is SQVTM and CDR2 is ANQGSEA. V lost 6 bases to trimming and J lost 3 bases; unmatched junction nucleotides: 16. CDR3 in amino acids: CSVRAGQGLVTKETQYF. Here the CDR3 DNA reads TGCAGCGTCCGAGCGGGACAGGGGCTCGTCACCAAAGAGACCCAGTACTTC. The full variable domain, completed using reference TRBV29-1 and TRBJ2-5, is SAVISQKPSRDICQRGTSLTIQCQVDSQVTMMFWYRQQPGQSLTLIATANQGSEATYESGFVIDKFPISRPNLTFSTLTVSNMSPEDSSIYLCSVRAGQGLVTKETQYFGPGTRLLVL.

The sample holds many counts of this clonotype. The rearrangement joins TRBV2 to TRBJ2-5, with D uncertain. The V gene's germline CDR1 is SNHLY and CDR2 FYNNEI. Trimming removed 7 bases at V and 1 base at J, with 4 bases between. This CDR3 is built from 11 residues. Here the CDR3 reads CASKGQETQYF. DNA of the CDR3: TGTGCCAGCAAGGGCCAAGAGACCCAGTACTTC.